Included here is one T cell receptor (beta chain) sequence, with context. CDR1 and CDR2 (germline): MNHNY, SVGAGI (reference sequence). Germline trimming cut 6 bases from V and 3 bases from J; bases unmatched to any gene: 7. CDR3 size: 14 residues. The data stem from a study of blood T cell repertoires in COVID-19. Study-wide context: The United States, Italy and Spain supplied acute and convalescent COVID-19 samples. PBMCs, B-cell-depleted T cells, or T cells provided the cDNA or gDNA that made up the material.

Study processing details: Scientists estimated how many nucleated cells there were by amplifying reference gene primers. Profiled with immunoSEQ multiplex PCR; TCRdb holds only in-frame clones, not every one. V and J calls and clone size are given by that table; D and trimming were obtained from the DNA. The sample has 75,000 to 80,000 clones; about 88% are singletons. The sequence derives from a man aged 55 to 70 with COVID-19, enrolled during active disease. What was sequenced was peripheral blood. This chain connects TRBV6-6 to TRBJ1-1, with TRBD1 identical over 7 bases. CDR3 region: CASRPGQAYTEAFF. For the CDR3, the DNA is TGTGCCAGCAGACCTGGACAGGCGTACACTGAAGCTTTCTTT.